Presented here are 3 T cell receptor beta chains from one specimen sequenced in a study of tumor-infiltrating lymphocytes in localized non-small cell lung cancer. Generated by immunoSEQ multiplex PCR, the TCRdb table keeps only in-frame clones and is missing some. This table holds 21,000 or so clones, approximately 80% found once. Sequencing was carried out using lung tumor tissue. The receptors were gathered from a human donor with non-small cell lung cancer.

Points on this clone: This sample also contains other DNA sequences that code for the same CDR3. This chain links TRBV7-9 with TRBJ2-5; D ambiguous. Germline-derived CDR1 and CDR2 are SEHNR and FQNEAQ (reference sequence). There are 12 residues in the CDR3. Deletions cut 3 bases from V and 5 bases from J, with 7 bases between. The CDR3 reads CASSLVRETQYF. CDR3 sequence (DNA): TGTGCCAGCAGCTTGGTTAGGGAGACCCAGTACTTC.

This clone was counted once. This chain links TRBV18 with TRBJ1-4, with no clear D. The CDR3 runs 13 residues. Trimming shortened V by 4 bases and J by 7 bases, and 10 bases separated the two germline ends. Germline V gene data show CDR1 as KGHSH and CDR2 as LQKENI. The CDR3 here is CASSRGTTEKLFF. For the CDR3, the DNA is TGTGCCAGCTCACGGGGTACGACTGAAAAACTGTTTTTT.

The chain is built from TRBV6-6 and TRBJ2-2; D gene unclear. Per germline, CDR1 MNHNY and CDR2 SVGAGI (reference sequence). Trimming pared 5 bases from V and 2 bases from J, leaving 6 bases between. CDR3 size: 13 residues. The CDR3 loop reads CASSQANTGELFF. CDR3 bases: TGTGCCAGCAGTCAGGCCAACACCGGGGAGCTGTTTTTT.